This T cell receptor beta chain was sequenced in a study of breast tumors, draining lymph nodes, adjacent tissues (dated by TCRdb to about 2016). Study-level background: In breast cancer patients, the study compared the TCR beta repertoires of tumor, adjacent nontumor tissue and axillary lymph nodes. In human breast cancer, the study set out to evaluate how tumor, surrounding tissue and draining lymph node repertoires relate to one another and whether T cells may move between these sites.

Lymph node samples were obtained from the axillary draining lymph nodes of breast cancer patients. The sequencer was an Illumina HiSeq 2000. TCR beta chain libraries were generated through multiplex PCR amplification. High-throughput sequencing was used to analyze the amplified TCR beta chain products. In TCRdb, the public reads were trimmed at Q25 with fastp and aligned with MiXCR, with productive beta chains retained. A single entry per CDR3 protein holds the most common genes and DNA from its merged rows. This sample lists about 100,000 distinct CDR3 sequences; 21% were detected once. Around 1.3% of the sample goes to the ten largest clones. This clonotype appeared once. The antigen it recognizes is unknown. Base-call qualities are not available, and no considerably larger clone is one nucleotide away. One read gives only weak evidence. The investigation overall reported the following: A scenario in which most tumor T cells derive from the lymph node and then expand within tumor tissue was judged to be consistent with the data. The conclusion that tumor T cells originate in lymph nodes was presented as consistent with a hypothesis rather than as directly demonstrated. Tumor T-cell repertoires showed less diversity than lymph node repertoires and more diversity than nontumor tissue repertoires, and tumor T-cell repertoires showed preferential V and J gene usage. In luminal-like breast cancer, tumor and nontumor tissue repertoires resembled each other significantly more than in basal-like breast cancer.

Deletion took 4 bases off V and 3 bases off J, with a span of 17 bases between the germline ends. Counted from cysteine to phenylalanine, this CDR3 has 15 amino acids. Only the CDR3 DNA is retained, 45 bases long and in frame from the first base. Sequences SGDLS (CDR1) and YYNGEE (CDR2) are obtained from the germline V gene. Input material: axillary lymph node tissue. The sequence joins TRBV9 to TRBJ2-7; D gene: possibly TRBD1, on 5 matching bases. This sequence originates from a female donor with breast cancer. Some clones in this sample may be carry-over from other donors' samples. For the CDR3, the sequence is CASSLGDSPYYEQYF. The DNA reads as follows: TGTGCCAGCAGCCTAGGGGATAGCCCTTACTACGAGCAGTACTTC.